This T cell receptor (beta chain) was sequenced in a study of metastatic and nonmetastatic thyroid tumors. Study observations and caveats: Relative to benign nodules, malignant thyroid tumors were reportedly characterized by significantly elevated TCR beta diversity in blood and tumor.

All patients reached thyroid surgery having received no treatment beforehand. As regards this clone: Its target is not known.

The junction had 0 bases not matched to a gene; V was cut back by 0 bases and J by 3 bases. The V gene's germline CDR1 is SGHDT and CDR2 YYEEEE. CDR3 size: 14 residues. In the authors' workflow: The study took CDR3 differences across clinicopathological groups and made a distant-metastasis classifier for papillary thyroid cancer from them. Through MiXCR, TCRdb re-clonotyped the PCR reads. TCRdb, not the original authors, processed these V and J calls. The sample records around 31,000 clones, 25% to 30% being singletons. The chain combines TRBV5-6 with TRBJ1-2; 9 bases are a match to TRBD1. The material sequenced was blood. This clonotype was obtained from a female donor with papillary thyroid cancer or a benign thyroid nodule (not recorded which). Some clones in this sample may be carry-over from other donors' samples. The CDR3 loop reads CASSLGQGDYGYTF. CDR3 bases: TGTGCCAGCAGCTTGGGACAGGGGGACTATGGCTACACCTTC.